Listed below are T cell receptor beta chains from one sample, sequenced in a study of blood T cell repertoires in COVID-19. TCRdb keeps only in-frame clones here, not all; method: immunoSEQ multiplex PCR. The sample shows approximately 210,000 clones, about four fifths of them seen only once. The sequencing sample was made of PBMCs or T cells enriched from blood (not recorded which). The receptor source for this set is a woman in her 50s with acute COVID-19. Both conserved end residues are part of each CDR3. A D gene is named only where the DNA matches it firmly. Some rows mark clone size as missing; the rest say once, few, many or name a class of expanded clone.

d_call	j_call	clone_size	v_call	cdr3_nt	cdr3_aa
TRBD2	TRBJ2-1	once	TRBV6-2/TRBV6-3	TGTGCCAGCAGTTACCCAACTAGCGGGAGCCTCAATGAGCAGTTCTTC	CASSYPTSGSLNEQFF
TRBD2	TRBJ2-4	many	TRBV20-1	TGCAGTGCTAGTTTTTTAGCTAGCGGGGGGCCGCTAGCCAAAAACATTCAGTACTTC	CSASFLASGGPLAKNIQYF
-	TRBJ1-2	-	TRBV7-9	TGTGCCAGCAGCTTAGTCAACAGCCCCGAATATGGCTACACCTTC	CASSLVNSPEYGYTF
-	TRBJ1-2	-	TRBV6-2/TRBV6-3	TGTGCCAGCAGTCAACTCTATGGCTACACCTTC	CASSQLYGYTF
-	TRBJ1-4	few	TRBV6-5	TGTGCCAGCAGAACCCCCAGGCAGGGAGAAAAACTGTTTTTT	CASRTPRQGEKLFF
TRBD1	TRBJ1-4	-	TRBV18	TGTGCCAGCTCACCAAATTCGGCAGGGGGTCCAACTAATGAAAAACTGTTTTTT	CASSPNSAGGPTNEKLFF
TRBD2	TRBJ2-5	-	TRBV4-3	TGCGCCAGCAGCCGTTTGACTAGCGGGGGGGGTGAGACCCAGTACTTC	CASSRLTSGGGETQYF
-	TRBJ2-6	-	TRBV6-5	TGTGCCAGCAGAGACGGGGGCTCTGGGGCCAACGTCCTGACTTTC	CASRDGGSGANVLTF
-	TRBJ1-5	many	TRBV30	TGTGCCTGGAGACGGGAGGGGGGAAATCAGCCCCAGCATTTT	CAWRREGGNQPQHF
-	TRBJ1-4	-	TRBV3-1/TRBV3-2	TGTGCCAGCAGCCTCAGACAGAATAATGAAAAACTGTTTTTT	CASSLRQNNEKLFF
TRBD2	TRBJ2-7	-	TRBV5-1	TGCGCCAGCAGGAAACTGGAGGGCGGGAGCCAGTACTTC	CASRKLEGGSQYF
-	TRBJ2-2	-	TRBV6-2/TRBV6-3	TGTGCCAGCAGTTTGGTGGGCGGGTATGTTTCCGGGGAGCTGTTTTTT	CASSLVGGYVSGELFF
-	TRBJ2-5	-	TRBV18	TGTGCCAGCTCACAAGGAGGAGGGGAGACCCAGTACTTC	CASSQGGGETQYF
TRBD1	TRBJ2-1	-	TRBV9	TGTGCCAGCAGCGTAGCGGGACAGGGTACCCTGGGCTCCTACAATGAGCAGTTCTTC	CASSVAGQGTLGSYNEQFF
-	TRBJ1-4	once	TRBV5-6	TGTGCCAGCAGCTTTCGAACAGGGCACAATAATGAAAAACTGTTTTTT	CASSFRTGHNNEKLFF
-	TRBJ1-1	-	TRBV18	TGTGCCAGCTCACCCGAGACTGCTGAAGCTTTCTTT	CASSPETAEAFF
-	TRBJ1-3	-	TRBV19	TGTGCCAGTAGTACTCGGACGGACATATCAGGAAACACCATATATTTT	CASSTRTDISGNTIYF
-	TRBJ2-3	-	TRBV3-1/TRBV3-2	TGTGCCAGCAGCCATGCTTCAGGGATTAGCACAGATACGCAGTATTTT	CASSHASGISTDTQYF
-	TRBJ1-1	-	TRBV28	TGTGCCAGCAGGCGGAACACTGAAGCTTTCTTT	CASRRNTEAFF
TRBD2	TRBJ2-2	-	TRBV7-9	TGTGCCAGCAGCTTGGCCTCGGGAGGGCCCACCGGGGAGCTGTTTTTT	CASSLASGGPTGELFF
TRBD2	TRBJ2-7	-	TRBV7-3	TGTGCCAGCAGCTTAAGACTAGCGGGCCCCTACGAGCAGTACTTC	CASSLRLAGPYEQYF
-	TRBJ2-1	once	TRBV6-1	TGTGCCAGCAGTGAAGTGGGGGGACGTGCGCAGTTCTTC	CASSEVGGRAQFF
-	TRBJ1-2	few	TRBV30	TGTGCCTGGAGTCCCCGGCAGGGTATAAAGGCTCGAGGCTACACCTTC	CAWSPRQGIKARGYTF
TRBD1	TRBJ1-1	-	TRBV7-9	TGTGCCAGCAGCCCGACGACAGGGGCGGTTGGAGCTTTCTTT	CASSPTTGAVGAFF
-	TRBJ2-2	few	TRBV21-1	TGTGCCAGCAGCCCCCTTGAGGGAGCGAACACCGGGGAGCTGTTTTTT	CASSPLEGANTGELFF
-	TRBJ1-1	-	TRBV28	TGTGCCAGCAGGGCCCCGGGACTTAACTTTGAAGCTTTCTTT	CASRAPGLNFEAFF
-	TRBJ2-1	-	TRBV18	TGTGCCAGCTCAGGAGTAGCGAACAATGAGCAGTTCTTC	CASSGVANNEQFF
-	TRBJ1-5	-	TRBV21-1	TGTGCCAGCAGCGGGGTTGGGACACCTAATAGCAATCAGCCCCAGCATTTT	CASSGVGTPNSNQPQHF
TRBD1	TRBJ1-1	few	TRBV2	TGTGCCAGCAGGGGGGTAGGGGGCTCCGGTGAAGCTTTCTTT	CASRGVGGSGEAFF
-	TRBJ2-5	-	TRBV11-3	TGTGCCAGCAGCTGGTTAGGGGGAGAGACCCAGTACTTC	CASSWLGGETQYF
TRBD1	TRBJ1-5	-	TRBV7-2	TGTGCCAGCAGCCCGATGACAGGGAGTCAGCCCCAGCATTTT	CASSPMTGSQPQHF
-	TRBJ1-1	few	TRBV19	TGTGCCAGTGCAGACAGGCTCAACACTGAAGCTTTCTTT	CASADRLNTEAFF
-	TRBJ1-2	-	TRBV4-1	TGCGCCAGCAGCCAAGTCGGGTTCTATGGCTACACCTTC	CASSQVGFYGYTF
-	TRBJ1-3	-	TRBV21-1	TGTGCCAGCAGCAAAGTGGTGCTGTCCCTCGGGGATCCTATCCCTTCCAGCTCTGGAAACACCATATATTTT	CASSKVVLSLGDPIPSSSGNTIYF
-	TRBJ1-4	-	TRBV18	TGTGCCAGCAGACGATCGGGGGGCGAAAAACTGTTTTTT	CASRRSGGEKLFF
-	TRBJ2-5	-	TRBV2	TGTGCCAGCAGTGAAGGCCAGGGGCTGGAGACCCAGTACTTC	CASSEGQGLETQYF
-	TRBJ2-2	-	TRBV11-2	TGTGCCAGCACCCGAAATCGGGGTCTGGAAACCGGGGAGCTGTTTTTT	CASTRNRGLETGELFF
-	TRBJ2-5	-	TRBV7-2	TGTGCCAGCAGCTTAGTGACCCAGGTCTGGGAGACCCAGTACTTC	CASSLVTQVWETQYF
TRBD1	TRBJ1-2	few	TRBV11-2	TGTGCCAGCAGCTTGTCGGACAGGGTCTATGGCTACACCTTC	CASSLSDRVYGYTF
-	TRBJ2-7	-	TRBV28	TGTGCCAGCAGTGAGCCAGCGTCCTACGAGCAGTACTTC	CASSEPASYEQYF
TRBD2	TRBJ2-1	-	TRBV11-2	TGTGCCAGCGGAACCTTAACGGGGGGGCCTTACAATGAGCAGTTCTTC	CASGTLTGGPYNEQFF
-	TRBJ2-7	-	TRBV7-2	TGTGCCAGCAGCGCTCACCTGAGCTCCTACGAGCAGTACTTC	CASSAHLSSYEQYF
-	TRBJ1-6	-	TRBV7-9	TGTGCCAGCAGCTCCCACCCCAAAGAGGGGGAGAATTCACCCCTCCACTTT	CASSSHPKEGENSPLHF
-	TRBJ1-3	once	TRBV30	TGTGCCTGGATGGATGTCCGGCGGGGCACCATATATTTT	CAWMDVRRGTIYF
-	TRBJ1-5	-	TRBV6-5	TGTGCCAGCAGGCCACAGGAGAATCAGCCCCAGCATTTT	CASRPQENQPQHF
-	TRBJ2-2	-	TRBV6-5	TGTGCCAGCAGTTACTCGACATTCAACACCGGGGAGCTGTTTTTT	CASSYSTFNTGELFF
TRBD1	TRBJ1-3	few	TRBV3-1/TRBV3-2	TGTGCCAGCACACAGGGGGCGACTGGAAACACCATATATTTT	CASTQGATGNTIYF
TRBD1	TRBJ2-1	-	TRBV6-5	TGTGCCAGCAGTCAGACAGGGGACGAATACAATGAGCAGTTCTTC	CASSQTGDEYNEQFF
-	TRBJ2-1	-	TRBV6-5	TGTGCCAGCAGTTTTTTCGGGAGACGGAATGAGCAGTTCTTC	CASSFFGRRNEQFF
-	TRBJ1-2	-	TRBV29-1	TGCAGCGTACTCGGGACACTACCTAACTATGGCTACACCTTC	CSVLGTLPNYGYTF